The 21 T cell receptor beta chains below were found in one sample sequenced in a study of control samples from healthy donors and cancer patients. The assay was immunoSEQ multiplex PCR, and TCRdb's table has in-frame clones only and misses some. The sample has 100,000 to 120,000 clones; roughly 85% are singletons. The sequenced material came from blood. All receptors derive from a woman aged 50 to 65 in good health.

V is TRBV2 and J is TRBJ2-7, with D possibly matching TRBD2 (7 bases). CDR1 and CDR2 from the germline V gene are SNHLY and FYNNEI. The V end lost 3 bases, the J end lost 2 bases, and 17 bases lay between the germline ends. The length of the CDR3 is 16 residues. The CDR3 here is CASSDLGGRGAYEQYF. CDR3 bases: TGTGCCAGCAGTGATCTAGGGGGGAGGGGGGCCTACGAGCAGTACTTC.

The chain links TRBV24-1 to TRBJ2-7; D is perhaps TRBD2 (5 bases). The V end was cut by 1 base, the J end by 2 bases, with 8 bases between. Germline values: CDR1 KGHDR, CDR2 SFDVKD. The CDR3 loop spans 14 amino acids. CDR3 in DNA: TGTGCCACCAGTGATTTTAGGACTCCCTACGAGCAGTACTTC. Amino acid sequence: CATSDFRTPYEQYF.

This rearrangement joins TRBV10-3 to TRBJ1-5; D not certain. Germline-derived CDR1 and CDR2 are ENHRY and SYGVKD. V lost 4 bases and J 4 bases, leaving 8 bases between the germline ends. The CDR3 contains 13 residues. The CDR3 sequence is CAISVENNQPQHF. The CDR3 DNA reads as TGTGCCATCAGTGTCGAGAATAATCAGCCCCAGCATTTT.

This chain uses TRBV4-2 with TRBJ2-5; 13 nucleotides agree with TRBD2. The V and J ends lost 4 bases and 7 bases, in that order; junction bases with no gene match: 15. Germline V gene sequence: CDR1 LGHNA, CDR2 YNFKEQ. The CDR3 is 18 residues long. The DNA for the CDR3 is TGTGCCAGCAGCCCATCCTGGACTAGCGGGGGCCTCCGGGGGACCCAGTACTTC. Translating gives CASSPSWTSGGLRGTQYF.

The CDR3 reads CSVAESRAKNIQYF. Here the CDR3 DNA reads TGCAGCGTTGCAGAGTCCAGAGCCAAAAACATTCAGTACTTC. The chain joins TRBV29-1 to TRBJ2-4; D gene unclear. V dropped 4 bases and J dropped 0 bases, with 10 bases sitting between them. Germline lookup yields CDR1 SQVTM and CDR2 ANQGSEA. The length of the CDR3 is 14 residues. Using reference TRBV29-1 and TRBJ2-4 for the parts outside the CDR3, the full variable domain is SAVISQKPSRDICQRGTSLTIQCQVDSQVTMMFWYRQQPGQSLTLIATANQGSEATYESGFVIDKFPISRPNLTFSTLTVSNMSPEDSSIYLCSVAESRAKNIQYFGAGTRLSVL.

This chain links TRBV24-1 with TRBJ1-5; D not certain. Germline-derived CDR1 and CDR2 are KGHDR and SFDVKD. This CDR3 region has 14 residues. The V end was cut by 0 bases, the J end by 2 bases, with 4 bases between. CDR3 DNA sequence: TGTGCCACCAGTGATTTGGACGGCAATCAGCCCCAGCATTTT. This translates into CATSDLDGNQPQHF.

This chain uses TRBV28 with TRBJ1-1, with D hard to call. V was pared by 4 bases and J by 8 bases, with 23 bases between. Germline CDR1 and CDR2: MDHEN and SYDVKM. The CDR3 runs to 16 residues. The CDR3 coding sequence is TGTGCCAGCAGTTCCCCGAGGGCGATCGGCCCGGGCGAAGCTTTCTTT. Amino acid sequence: CASSSPRAIGPGEAFF.

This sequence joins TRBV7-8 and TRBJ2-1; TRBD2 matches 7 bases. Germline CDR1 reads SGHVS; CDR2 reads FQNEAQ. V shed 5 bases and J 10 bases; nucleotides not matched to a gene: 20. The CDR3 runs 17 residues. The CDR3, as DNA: TGTGCCAGCAGCGACCGCCGACCGGTGCGGGGGAATCCCGAGCAGTTCTTC. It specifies CASSDRRPVRGNPEQFF.

CDR3 sequence reads: CASSLLEGQPQHF. The CDR3 nucleotides read TGTGCCAGCAGTTTATTGGAGGGCCAGCCCCAGCATTTT. The chain is built from TRBV28 and TRBJ1-5; D is unclear. The CDR3 is made up of 13 amino acids. CDR1 is MDHEN and CDR2 is SYDVKM in the germline V gene. V gave up 1 base and J gave up 7 bases, with 8 bases separating them.

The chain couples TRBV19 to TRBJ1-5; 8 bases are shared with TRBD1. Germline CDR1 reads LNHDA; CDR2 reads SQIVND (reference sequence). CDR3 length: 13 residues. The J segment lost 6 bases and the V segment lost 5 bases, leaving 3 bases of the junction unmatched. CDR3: CASSGTGAQPQHF. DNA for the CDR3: TGTGCCAGTAGTGGGACAGGTGCTCAGCCCCAGCATTTT.

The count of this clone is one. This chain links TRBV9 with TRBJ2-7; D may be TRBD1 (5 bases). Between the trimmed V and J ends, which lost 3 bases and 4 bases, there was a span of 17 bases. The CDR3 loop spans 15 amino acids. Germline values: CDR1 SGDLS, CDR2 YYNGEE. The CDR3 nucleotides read TGTGCCAGCAGCGCCTTTGACAGTATAATTTACGAGCAGTACTTC. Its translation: CASSAFDSIIYEQYF.

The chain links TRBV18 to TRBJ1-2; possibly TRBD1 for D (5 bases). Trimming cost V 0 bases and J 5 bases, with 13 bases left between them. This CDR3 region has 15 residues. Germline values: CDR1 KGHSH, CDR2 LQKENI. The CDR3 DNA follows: TGTGCCAGCTCACCACCGGGACGGGGGATTTATGGCTACACCTTC. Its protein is CASSPPGRGIYGYTF. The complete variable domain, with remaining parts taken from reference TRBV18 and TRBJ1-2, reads NAGVMQNPRHLVRRRGQEARLRCSPMKGHSHVYWYRQLPEEGLKFMVYLQKENIIDESGMPKERFSAEFPKEGPSILRIQQVVRGDSAAYFCASSPPGRGIYGYTFGSGTRLTVV.

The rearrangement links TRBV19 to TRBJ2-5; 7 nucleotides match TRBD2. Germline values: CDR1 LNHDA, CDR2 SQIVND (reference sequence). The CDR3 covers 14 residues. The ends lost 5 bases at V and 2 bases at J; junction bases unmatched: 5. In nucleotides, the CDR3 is TGTGCCAGTAGTCCAAGCGGGATACAAGAGACCCAGTACTTC. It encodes CASSPSGIQETQYF.

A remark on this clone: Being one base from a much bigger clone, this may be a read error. CDR3 loop: CASSLGASNQPQHF. CDR3 nucleotides: TGTGCCAGCAGCTTAGGGGCTAGCAATCAGCCCCAGCATTTT. The chain combines TRBV7-9 with TRBJ1-5; D remains unclear. The germline V and J ends were trimmed by 1 base and 0 bases, with 4 bases remaining between them. CDR1 is SEHNR and CDR2 is FQNEAQ in the germline V gene (reference sequence). The CDR3 is 14 amino acids.

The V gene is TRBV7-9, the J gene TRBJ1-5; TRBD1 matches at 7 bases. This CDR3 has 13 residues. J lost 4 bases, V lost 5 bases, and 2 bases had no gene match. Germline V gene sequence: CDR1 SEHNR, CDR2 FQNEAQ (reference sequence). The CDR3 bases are TGTGCCAGCAGCCAGGACAGGAATCAGCCCCAGCATTTT. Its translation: CASSQDRNQPQHF.

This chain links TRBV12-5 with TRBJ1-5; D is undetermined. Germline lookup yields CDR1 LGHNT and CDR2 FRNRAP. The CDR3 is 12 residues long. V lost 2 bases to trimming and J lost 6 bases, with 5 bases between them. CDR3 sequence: CASGLMSQPQHF. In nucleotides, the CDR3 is TGTGCTAGTGGTTTGATGTCTCAGCCCCAGCATTTT.

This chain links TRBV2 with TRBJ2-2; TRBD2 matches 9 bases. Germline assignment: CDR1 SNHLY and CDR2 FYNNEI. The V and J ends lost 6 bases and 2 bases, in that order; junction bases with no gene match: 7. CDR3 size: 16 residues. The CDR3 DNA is TGTGCCAGCAGAGCGACTAGCGGAGATAACACCGGGGAGCTGTTTTTT. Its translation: CASRATSGDNTGELFF.

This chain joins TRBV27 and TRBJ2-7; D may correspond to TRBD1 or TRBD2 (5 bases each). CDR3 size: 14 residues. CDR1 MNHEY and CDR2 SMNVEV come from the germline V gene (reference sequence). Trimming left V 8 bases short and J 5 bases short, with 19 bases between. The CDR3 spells CASRNSAGAHEQYF. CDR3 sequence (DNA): TGTGCCAGCCGAAATAGTGCCGGGGCCCACGAGCAGTACTTC.

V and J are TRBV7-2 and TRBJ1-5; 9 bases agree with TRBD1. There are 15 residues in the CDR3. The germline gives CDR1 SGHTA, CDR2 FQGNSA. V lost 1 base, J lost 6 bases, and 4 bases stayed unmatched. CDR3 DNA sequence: TGTGCCAGCAGCTTAGTAGGGGACAGGGTTCAGCCCCAGCATTTT. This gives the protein CASSLVGDRVQPQHF.

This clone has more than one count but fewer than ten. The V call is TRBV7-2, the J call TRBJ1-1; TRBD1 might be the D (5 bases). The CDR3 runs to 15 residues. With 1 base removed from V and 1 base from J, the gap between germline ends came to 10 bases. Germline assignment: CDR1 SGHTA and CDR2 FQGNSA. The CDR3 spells CASSLEGMRNTEAFF. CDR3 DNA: TGTGCCAGCAGCTTAGAGGGGATGAGGAACACTGAAGCTTTCTTT.

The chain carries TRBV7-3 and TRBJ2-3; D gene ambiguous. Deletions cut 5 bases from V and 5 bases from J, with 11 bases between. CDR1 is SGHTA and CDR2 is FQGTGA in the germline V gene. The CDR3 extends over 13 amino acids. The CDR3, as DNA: TGTGCCAGCAGCCCCTCCCGCGAAGATACGCAGTATTTT. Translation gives CASSPSREDTQYF.